What follows is one TCR beta chain and its context. This sample is drawn from a study of blood T cell repertoires in COVID-19. Produced via immunoSEQ multiplex PCR; TCRdb's table is partial and in-frame only. The sample yields approximately 150,000 clones, approximately 90% seen once. What was sequenced was peripheral blood. The origin of this receptor is a man aged 18 to 30 with COVID-19, enrolled during active disease.

As DNA, the CDR3 is TGTGCCTGGAGCCGGACAGGGTGGAACACTGAAGCTTTCTTT. Protein: CAWSRTGWNTEAFF. This chain joins TRBV30 and TRBJ1-1; the match to TRBD1 covers 8 bases. Germline V gene sequence: CDR1 GTSNPN, CDR2 SVGIG (reference sequence). The ends lost 3 bases at V and 1 base at J; junction bases unmatched: 4. The CDR3 sequence is 14 residues long. Together with reference TRBV30 and TRBJ1-1, the CDR3 gives the full variable domain: SQTIHQWPATLVQPVGSPLSLECTVEGTSNPNLYWYRQAAGRGLQLLFYSVGIGQISSEVPQNLSASRPQDRQFILSSKKLLLSDSGFYLCAWSRTGWNTEAFFGQGTRLTVV.